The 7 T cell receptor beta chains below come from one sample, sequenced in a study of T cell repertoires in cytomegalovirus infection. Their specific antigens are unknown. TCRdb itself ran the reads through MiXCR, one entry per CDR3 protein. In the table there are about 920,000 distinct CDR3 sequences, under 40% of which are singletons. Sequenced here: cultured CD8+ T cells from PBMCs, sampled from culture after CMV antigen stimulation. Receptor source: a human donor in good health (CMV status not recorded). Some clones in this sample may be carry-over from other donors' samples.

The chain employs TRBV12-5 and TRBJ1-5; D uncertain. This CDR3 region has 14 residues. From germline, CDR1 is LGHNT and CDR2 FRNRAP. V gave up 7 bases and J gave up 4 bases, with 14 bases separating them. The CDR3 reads CASATTGWNQPQHF. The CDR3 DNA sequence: TGTGCTAGTGCCACGACGGGGTGGAATCAGCCCCAGCATTTT.

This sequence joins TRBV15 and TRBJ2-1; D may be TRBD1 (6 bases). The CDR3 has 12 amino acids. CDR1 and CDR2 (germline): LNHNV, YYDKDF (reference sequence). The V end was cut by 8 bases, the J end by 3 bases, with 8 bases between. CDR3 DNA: TGTGCCACCGAGGACAGCTACAATGAGCAGTTCTTC. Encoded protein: CATEDSYNEQFF.

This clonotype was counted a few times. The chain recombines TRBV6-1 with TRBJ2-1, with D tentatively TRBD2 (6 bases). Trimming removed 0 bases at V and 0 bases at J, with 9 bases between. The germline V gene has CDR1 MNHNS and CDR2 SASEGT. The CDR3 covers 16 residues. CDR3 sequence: CASSEAGAGSYNEQFF. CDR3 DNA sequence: TGTGCCAGCAGTGAAGCTGGAGCGGGCTCCTACAATGAGCAGTTCTTC.

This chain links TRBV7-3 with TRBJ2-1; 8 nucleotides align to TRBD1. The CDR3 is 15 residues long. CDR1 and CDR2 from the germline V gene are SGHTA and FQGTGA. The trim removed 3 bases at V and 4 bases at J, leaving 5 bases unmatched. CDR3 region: CASSLDRVAYNEQFF. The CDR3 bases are TGTGCCAGCAGCTTGGACAGGGTAGCTTACAATGAGCAGTTCTTC.

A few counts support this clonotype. In nucleotides, the CDR3 is TGTGCCAGTAGTGTGGGGGGCGGCGAGACCCAGTACTTC. Protein product: CASSVGGGETQYF. The chain recombines TRBV19 with TRBJ2-5; D possibly matches TRBD1 or TRBD2 (6 bases each). The V end was cut by 5 bases, the J end by 5 bases, with 12 bases between. The germline gives CDR1 LNHDA, CDR2 SQIVND (reference sequence). This CDR3 has 13 amino acids.

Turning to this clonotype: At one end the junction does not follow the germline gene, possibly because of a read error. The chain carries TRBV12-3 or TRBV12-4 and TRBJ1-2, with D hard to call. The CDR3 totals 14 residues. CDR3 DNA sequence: TGTGCCAGCAGTTTATCCCCAGCCAGATATGGCAACACCTTC. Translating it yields CASSLSPARYGNTF.

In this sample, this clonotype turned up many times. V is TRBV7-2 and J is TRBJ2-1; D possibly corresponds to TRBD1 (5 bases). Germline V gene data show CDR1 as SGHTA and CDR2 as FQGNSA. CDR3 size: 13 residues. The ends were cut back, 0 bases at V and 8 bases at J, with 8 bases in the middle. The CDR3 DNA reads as TGTGCCAGCAGCTTAGCAGGGGCCTATGAGCAGTTCTTC. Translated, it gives CASSLAGAYEQFF.